This T cell receptor (beta chain) stems from a study of blood T cells in healthy people across ages. At the level of the study: Template switching captured about one barcoded beta molecule per two T cells.

Trimming left V 3 bases short and J 0 bases short, with 10 bases between. Germline assignment: CDR1 SGHTA and CDR2 FQGNSA. This CDR3 contains 15 residues. The donors, aged roughly 6 to 100, were healthy Caucasians from Russia. Primers used in a second PCR of roughly 6 to 11 cycles were a sample-barcoded 5' primer and a J-beta primer mix. One entry per CDR3 protein, called by TCRdb with MiXCR from the 5' RACE reads. The sample has about 730,000 distinct CDR3 sequences, about 40% seen once; the top ten hold more than 20%. Sequenced sample: blood. The sequence was collected from a woman aged 55-70 years in good health. The rearrangement joins TRBV7-2 to TRBJ2-3; D perhaps matches TRBD2 (5 bases). This CDR3 reads CASSFVASSTDTQYF. CDR3 nucleotides: TGTGCCAGCAGCTTTGTAGCGTCTAGCACAGATACGCAGTATTTT.